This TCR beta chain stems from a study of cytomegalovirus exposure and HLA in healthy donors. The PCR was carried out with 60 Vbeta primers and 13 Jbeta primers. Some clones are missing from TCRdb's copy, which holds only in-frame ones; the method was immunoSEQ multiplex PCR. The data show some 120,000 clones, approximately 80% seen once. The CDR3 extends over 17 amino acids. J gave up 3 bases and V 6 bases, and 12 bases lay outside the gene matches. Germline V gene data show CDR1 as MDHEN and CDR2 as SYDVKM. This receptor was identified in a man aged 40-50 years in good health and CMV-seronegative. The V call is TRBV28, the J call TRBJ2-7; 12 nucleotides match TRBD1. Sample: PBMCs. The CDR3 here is CASSQHGGTGGYYEQYF. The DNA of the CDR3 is TGTGCCAGCAGCCAACACGGGGGGACAGGGGGCTACTACGAGCAGTACTTC.